This TCR beta chain was identified in a study of prognosis after radiotherapy for stage I lung cancer. The genomic DNA TCR beta CDR3 region underwent two rounds of multiplex PCR. Gene-specific TRBV and TRBJ primers were used in PCR round one. TCRdb processed the multiplex PCR reads anew with MiXCR; each CDR3 protein has one entry. The repertoire has 25,000 to 30,000 distinct CDR3 sequences, around two fifths of them found once; the top ten carry around 29%. This clonotype has a count of ten or more. Here the sequenced sample was PBMCs, taken before or after stereotactic body radiation therapy (not recorded which). This sequence originates from a donor aged 50 or older with non-small cell lung cancer.

CDR3 nucleotides: TGTGCCTGGAGTTCGGGACAGTATGAAAAACTGTTTTTT. Protein sequence: CAWSSGQYEKLFF. The chain is built from TRBV30 and TRBJ1-4; 7 bases agree with TRBD1. The CDR3 is 13 amino acids. Germline loops: CDR1 GTSNPN, CDR2 SVGIG (reference sequence). After removal of 2 bases from V and 6 bases from J, the junction contained 3 bases not matched to a gene.